This T cell receptor beta chain was sequenced in a study of cytotoxic CD8 clonotypes in ibrutinib-treated CLL. Some clones are missing from TCRdb's copy, which holds only in-frame ones; the method was immunoSEQ multiplex PCR. Among tens of thousands of clones, roughly 50% were seen once, and the ten largest hold approximately 20%. Roughly 1.8 micrograms of genomic DNA came from cryopreserved PBMCs for TCR beta libraries. A word on this clone: Its antigen remains unidentified.

Study-level points and caveats: Whereas clonality rose at ibrutinib response, it declined toward baseline at progression. Baseline clonality exceeded age-matched healthy donors and tracked circulating CD8+ T-cell counts.

This sequence was found in a human donor with chronic lymphocytic leukemia. Sequencing was performed on PBMCs, taken before ibrutinib treatment.

The CDR3 DNA reads TGTGCCAGCAGTGACGGCGGGGGGGTTACTACAGATACGCAGTATTTT. Translated, it gives CASSDGGGVTTDTQYF. The V and J genes are TRBV2 and TRBJ2-3; 9 bases match TRBD2. The germline V gene encodes CDR1 SNHLY and CDR2 FYNNEI. Trimming removed 3 bases from V and 3 bases from J; junction bases left unmatched: 7. The CDR3 has 16 amino acids.